These T cell receptor beta chains were read from a single sample in a study of immune characterization of retroperitoneal liposarcoma. Via MiXCR, TCRdb re-called the PCR reads, giving one row per CDR3 protein. The sample has some 11,000 distinct CDR3 sequences, 22% seen once. Specimen: blood. The receptor source for this set is a female donor with retroperitoneal liposarcoma. Both conserved end residues are part of each CDR3. Each record gives: D gene, clone size, V gene, J gene, CDR3 DNA, CDR3 protein. D genes are given only for firm matches. Clone size, where shown, is once, few, many, or a class for clones that have expanded.

>NA|NA|TRBV7-3|TRBJ2-3
TGTGCCAGCAGCCTGGGTGGGATCACAGATACGCAGTATTTT
CASSLGGITDTQYF
>NA|few|TRBV6-5|TRBJ1-6
TGTGCCAGCAGTGACAGGCAAATACCCCTCCACTTT
CASSDRQIPLHF
>TRBD2|medium-sized|TRBV12-3/TRBV12-4|TRBJ2-3
TGTGCCAGCAGCCTAGCGGGAGGGGGCACAGATACGCAGTATTTT
CASSLAGGGTDTQYF
>TRBD2|medium-sized|TRBV6-6|TRBJ2-1
TGTGCCAGCAGTTACCTTGGACTAGCGGGAGTTAGGTTCAATGAGCAGTTCTTC
CASSYLGLAGVRFNEQFF
>NA|medium-sized|TRBV6-1|TRBJ2-7
TGTGCCAGCAGCAGGGAGTCCCAAAACTACGAGCAGTACTTC
CASSRESQNYEQYF
>NA|NA|TRBV6-1|TRBJ2-7
TGTGCCAGCAGTGAAGCCTCATACGAGCAGTACTTC
CASSEASYEQYF
>NA|few|TRBV6-4|TRBJ2-1
TGTGCCAGCAGTGACGAAGCCCCGAGCAATGAGCAGTTCTTC
CASSDEAPSNEQFF
>NA|many|TRBV27|TRBJ1-2
TGTGCCAGCAGCAAAGAAACCGACTATGGCTACACCTTC
CASSKETDYGYTF
>NA|medium-sized|TRBV7-2|TRBJ2-5
TGTGCCAGCAGCTTGGGGGGGCGCCAAGAGACCCAGTACTTC
CASSLGGRQETQYF
>NA|few|TRBV27|TRBJ2-4
TGTGCCAGCAGTTTGATAGCCAAAAACATTCAGTACTTC
CASSLIAKNIQYF